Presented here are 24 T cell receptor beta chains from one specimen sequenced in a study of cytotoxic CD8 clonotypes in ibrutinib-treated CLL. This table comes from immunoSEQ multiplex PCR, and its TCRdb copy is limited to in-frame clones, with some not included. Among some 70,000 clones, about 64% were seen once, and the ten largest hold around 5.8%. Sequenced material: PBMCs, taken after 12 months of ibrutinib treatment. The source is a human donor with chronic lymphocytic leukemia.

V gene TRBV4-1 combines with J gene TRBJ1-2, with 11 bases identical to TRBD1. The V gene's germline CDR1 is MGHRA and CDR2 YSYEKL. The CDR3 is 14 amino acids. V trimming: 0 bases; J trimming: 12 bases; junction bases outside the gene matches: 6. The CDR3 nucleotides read TGCGCCAGCAGCCAAGAAGGACAGGGGGCCAGGAACACCTTC. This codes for CASSQEGQGARNTF.

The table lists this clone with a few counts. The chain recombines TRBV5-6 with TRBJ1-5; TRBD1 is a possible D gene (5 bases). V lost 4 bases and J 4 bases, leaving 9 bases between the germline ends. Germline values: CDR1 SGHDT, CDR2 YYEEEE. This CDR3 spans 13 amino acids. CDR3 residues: CASSGDGNQPQHF. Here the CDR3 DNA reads TGTGCCAGCAGCGGGGACGGTAATCAGCCCCAGCATTTT.

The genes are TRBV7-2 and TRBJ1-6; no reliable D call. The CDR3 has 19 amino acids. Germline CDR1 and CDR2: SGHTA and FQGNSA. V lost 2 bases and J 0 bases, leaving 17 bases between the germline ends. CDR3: CASSLPDRRSSSYNSPLHF. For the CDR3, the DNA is TGTGCCAGCAGCTTACCGGACCGAAGGTCAAGCTCCTATAATTCACCCCTCCACTTT.

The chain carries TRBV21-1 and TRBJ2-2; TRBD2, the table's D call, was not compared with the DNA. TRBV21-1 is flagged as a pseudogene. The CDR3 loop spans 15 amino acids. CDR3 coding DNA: TGTGCCAGCAGCCGGTCAAACCTGAACACCGGGGAGCTGTTTTTT. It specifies CASSRSNLNTGELFF.

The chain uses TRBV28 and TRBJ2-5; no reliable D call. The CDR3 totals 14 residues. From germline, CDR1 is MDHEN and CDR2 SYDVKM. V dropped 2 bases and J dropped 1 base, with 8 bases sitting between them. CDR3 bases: TGTGCCAGCAGTTTAGTCGGCCTCCAAGAGACCCAGTACTTC. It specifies CASSLVGLQETQYF.

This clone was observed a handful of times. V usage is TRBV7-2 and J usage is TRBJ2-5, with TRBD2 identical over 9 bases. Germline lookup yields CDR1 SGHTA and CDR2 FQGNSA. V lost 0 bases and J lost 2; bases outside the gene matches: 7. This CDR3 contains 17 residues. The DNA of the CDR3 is TGTGCCAGCAGCTTAGCTTTCGGCGGGGGGGGACAAGAGACCCAGTACTTC. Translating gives CASSLAFGGGGQETQYF. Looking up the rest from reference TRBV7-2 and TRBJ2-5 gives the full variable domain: GAGVSQSPSNKVTEKGKDVELRCDPISGHTALYWYRQSLGQGLEFLIYFQGNSAPDKSGLPSDRFSAERTGGSVSTLTIQRTQQEDSAVYLCASSLAFGGGGQETQYFGPGTRLLVL.

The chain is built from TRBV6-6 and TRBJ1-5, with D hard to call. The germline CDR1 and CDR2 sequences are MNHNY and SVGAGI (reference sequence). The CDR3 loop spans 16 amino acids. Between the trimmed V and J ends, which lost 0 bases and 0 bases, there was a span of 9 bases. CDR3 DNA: TGTGCCAGCAGTTACTCGGGCAGTTATAGCAATCAGCCCCAGCATTTT. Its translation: CASSYSGSYSNQPQHF.

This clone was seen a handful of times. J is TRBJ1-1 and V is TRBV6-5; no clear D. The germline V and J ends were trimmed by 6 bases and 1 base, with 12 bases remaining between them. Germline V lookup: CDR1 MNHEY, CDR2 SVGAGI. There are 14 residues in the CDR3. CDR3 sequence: CASRRSSGNTEAFF. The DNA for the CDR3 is TGTGCCAGCAGGAGATCGTCAGGGAACACTGAAGCTTTCTTT.

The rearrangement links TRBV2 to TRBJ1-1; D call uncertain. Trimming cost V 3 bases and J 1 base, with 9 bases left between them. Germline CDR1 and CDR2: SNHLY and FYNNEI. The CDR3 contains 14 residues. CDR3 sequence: CASSDRSGNTEAFF. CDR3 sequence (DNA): TGTGCCAGCAGTGATAGATCGGGGAACACTGAAGCTTTCTTT.

The CDR3 is CASSYPATGHQETQYF. The DNA for the CDR3 is TGTGCCAGCAGTTACCCCGCGACAGGGCACCAAGAGACCCAGTACTTC. This chain links TRBV6-6 with TRBJ2-5; TRBD1 agrees at 7 bases. Germline V lookup: CDR1 MNHNY, CDR2 SVGAGI (reference sequence). The V segment lost 2 bases and the J segment 0 bases; nucleotides outside the gene matches: 6. CDR3 length: 16 residues.

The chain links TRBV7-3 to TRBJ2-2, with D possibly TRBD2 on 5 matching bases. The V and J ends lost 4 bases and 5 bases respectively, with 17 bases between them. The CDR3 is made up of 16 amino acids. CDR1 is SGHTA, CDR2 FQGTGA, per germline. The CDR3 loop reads CASSSRGYQATGELFF. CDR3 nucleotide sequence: TGTGCCAGCAGCTCCCGAGGGTATCAGGCTACCGGGGAGCTGTTTTTT.

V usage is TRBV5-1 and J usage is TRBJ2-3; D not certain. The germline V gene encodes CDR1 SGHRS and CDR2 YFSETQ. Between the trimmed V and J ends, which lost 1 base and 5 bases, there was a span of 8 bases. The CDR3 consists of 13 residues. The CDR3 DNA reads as TGCGCCAGCAGCTTGCGGATGGGAGATACGCAGTATTTT. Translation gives CASSLRMGDTQYF.

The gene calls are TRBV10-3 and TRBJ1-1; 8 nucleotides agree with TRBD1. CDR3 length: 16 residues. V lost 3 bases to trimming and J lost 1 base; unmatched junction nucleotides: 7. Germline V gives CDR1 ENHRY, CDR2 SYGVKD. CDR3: CAISEGQGRWNTEAFF. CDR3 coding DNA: TGTGCCATCAGTGAAGGACAGGGTCGGTGGAACACTGAAGCTTTCTTT.

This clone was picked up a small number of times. This CDR3 is CASSINPGQGLSNGYTF. CDR3 coding DNA: TGCGCCAGCAGCATAAACCCGGGACAGGGTCTCTCAAATGGCTACACCTTC. V is TRBV5-1 and J is TRBJ1-2; TRBD1 matches 9 bases. Germline assignment: CDR1 SGHRS and CDR2 YFSETQ. The CDR3 consists of 17 residues. V lost 4 bases and J lost 6; bases outside the gene matches: 16.

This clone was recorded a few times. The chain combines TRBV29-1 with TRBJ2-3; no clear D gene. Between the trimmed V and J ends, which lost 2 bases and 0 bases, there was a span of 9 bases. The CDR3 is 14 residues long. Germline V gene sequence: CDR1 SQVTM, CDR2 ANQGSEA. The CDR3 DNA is TGCAGCGTTGAACCCCCGGGTAGCACAGATACGCAGTATTTT. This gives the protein CSVEPPGSTDTQYF.

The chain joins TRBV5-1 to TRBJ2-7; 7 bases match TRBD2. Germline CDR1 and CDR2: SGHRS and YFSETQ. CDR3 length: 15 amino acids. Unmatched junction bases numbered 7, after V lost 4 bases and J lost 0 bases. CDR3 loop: CASSEGGGNSYEQYF. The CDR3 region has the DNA TGCGCCAGCAGCGAAGGCGGGGGAAACTCCTACGAGCAGTACTTC.

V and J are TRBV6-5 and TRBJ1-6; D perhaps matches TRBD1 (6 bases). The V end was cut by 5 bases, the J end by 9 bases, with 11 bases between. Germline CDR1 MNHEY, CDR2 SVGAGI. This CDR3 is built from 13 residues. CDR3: CASSLQGGSPLHF. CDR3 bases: TGTGCCAGCAGTCTACAGGGAGGTTCACCCCTCCACTTT.

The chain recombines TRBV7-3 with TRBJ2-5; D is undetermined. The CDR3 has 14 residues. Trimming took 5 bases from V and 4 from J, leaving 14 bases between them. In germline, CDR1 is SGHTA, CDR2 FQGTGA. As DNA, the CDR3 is TGTGCCAGCAGCCTTGCCGGATGGGGAGAGACCCAGTACTTC. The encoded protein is CASSLAGWGETQYF.

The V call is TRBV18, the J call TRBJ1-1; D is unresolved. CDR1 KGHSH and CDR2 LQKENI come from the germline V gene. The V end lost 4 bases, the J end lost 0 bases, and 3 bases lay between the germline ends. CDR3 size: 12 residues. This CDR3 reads CASSQLNTEAFF. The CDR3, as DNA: TGTGCCAGCTCACAGCTGAACACTGAAGCTTTCTTT.

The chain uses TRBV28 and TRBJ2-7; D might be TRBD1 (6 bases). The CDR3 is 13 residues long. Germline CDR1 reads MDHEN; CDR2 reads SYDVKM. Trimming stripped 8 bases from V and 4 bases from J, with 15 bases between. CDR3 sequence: CASAIGTSYEQYF. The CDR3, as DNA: TGTGCCAGCGCTATAGGGACATCTTACGAGCAGTACTTC.

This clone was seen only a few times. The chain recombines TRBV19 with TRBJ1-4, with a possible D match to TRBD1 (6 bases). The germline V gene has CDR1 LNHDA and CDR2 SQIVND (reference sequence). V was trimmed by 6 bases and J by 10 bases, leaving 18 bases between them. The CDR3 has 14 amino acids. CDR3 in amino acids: CASSRTGLLGKLFF. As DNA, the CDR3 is TGTGCCAGTAGCAGAACAGGGCTACTGGGAAAACTGTTTTTT.

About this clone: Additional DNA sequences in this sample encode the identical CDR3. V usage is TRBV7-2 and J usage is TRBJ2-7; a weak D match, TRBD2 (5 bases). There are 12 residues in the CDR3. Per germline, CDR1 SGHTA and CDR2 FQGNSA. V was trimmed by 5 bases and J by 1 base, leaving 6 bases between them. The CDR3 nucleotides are TGTGCCAGCAGCCCGGGGTCCTACGAGCAGTACTTC. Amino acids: CASSPGSYEQYF.

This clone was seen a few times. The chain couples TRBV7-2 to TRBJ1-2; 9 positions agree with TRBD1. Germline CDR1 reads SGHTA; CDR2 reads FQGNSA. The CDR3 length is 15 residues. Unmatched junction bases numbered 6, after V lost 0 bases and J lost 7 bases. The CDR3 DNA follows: TGTGCCAGCAGCTTAGCCTCCACAGGGGGCTCTGGCTACACCTTC. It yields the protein CASSLASTGGSGYTF.

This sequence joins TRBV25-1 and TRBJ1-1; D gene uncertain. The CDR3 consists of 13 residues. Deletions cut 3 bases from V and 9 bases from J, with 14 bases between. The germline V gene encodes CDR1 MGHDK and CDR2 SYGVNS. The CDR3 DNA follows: TGTGCCAGCAGTGAGGGCAGTAACCCTCAAGCTTTCTTT. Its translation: CASSEGSNPQAFF.